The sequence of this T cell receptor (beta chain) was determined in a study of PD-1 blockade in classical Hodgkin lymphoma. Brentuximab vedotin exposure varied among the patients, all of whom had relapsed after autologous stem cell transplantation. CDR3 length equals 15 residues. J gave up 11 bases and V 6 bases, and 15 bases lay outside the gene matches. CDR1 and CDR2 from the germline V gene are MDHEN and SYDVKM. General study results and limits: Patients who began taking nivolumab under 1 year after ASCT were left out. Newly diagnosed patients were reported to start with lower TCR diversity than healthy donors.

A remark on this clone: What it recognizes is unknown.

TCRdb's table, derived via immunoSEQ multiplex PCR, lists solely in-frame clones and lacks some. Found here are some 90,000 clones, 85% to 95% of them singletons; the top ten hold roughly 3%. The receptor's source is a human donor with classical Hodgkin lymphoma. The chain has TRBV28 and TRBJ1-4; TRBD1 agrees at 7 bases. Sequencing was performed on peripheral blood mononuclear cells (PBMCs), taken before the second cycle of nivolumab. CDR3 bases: TGTGCCAGCAGCCAAGCCAGACAGGGCACGTTTAAACTGTTTTTT. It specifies CASSQARQGTFKLFF.